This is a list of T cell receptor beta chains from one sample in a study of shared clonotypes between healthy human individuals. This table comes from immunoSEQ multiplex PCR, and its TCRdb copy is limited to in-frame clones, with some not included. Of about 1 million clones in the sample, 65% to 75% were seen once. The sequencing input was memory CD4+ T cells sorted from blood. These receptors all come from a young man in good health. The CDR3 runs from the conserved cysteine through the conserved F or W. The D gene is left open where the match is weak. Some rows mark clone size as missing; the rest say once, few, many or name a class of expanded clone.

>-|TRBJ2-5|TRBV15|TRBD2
CATSKWGLAGEETQYF
TGTGCCACCTCAAAATGGGGACTAGCGGGAGAGGAGACCCAGTACTTC
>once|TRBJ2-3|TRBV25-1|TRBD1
CASSPGGQGRRTDTQYF
TGTGCCAGCAGTCCAGGGGGACAGGGGAGGAGGACAGATACGCAGTATTTT
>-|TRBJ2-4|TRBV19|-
CASSIREGARSGQAKNIQYF
TGTGCCAGTAGTATTAGGGAGGGGGCGAGAAGCGGGCAAGCCAAAAACATTCAGTACTTC
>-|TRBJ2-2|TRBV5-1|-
CASSIQGRTGELFF
TGCGCCAGCAGCATTCAGGGGCGAACCGGGGAGCTGTTTTTT
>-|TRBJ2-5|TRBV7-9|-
CASSLDRGGEETQYF
TGTGCCAGCAGCTTAGACAGGGGGGGAGAAGAGACCCAGTACTTC
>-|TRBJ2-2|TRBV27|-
CATLVQGSRELFF
TGTGCCACGTTAGTCCAGGGTTCTAGGGAGCTGTTTTTT
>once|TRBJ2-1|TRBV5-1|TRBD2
CASSLGTTSVYNEQFF
TGCGCCAGCAGCTTGGGTACAACTAGCGTCTACAATGAGCAGTTCTTC
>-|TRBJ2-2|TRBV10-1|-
CASSDPPGRTNTGELFF
TGCGCCAGCAGTGACCCCCCGGGGAGAACGAACACCGGGGAGCTGTTTTTT
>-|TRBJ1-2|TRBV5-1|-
CASSVDRENYGYTF
TGCGCCAGCAGCGTCGACAGAGAGAACTATGGCTACACCTTC
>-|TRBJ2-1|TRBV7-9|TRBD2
CASSSFLTSGRGEQFF
TGTGCCAGCAGCTCCTTTCTAACTAGCGGGCGGGGTGAGCAGTTCTTC
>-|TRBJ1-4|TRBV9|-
CASSVDPTNEKLFF
TGTGCCAGCAGCGTAGATCCAACTAATGAAAAACTGTTTTTT
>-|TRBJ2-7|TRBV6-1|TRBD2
CASSGTSGGTYEQYF
TGTGCCAGCAGTGGTACTAGCGGGGGCACCTACGAGCAGTACTTC